This T cell receptor beta chain was obtained from a study of T cell repertoires in cytomegalovirus infection. CDR3 length equals 16 residues. V gave up 5 bases and J gave up 3 bases; unmatched junction bases: 6. Germline V gene lookup returns CDR1 MNHNY and CDR2 SVGAGI (reference sequence). The study's findings and limits: Using cumulative public TCR beta family frequency, the authors identified those who carried CMV together with the relevant HLA.

About this clonotype: Antigen specificity is unknown.

TCRdb independently ran MiXCR on the reads; one entry per CDR3 protein. Of more than 300,000 distinct CDR3 sequences listed, roughly 34% are singletons. The source was cultured PBMCs, collected from culture after CMV antigen stimulation. The sequence was collected from a human donor in good health (CMV status not recorded). Some clones in this sample may be carry-over from other donors' samples. The gene calls are TRBV6-6 and TRBJ2-6; 8 nucleotides align to TRBD1. For the CDR3, the DNA is TGTGCCAGCAGTCCCCCAGGGGGCGATGGGGCCAACGTCCTGACTTTC. Translation: CASSPPGGDGANVLTF.